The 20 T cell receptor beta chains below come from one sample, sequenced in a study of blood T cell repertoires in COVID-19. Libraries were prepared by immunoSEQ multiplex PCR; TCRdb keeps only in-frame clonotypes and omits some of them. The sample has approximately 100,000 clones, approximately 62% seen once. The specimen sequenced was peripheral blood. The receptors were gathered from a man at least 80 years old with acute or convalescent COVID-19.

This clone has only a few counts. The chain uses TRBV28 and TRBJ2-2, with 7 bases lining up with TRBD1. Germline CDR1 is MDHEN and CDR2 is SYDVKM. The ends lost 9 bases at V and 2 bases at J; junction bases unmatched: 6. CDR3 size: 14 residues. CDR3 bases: TGTGCCAGTTGGGACAGCGGAAACACCGGGGAGCTGTTTTTT. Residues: CASWDSGNTGELFF.

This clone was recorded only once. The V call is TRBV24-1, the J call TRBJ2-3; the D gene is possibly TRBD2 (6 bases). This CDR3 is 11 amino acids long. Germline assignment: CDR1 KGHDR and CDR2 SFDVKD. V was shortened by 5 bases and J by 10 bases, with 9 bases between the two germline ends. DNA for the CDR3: TGTGCCACCAGTGGAGGCGGGGCGCAGTATTTT. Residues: CATSGGGAQYF.

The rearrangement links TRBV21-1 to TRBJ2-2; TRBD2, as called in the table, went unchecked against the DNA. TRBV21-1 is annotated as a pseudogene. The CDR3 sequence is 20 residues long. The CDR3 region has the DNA TGTGCCAGCAGCAAAATTCGGGAACCCCTGTCACCAGACTGCACCGGGGAGCTGTTTTTT. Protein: CASSKIREPLSPDCTGELFF.

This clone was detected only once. As DNA, the CDR3 is TGTGCCAGCAGCAGCAACCGTGTAGGCGGGCCCAAAAACATTCAGTACTTC. Its protein product is CASSSNRVGGPKNIQYF. The chain carries TRBV11-2 and TRBJ2-4, with D possibly TRBD2 on 5 matching bases. V was cut by 5 bases and J by 2 bases, with 19 bases left in between. Germline V gene lookup returns CDR1 SGHAT and CDR2 FQNNGV. The CDR3 runs 17 residues.

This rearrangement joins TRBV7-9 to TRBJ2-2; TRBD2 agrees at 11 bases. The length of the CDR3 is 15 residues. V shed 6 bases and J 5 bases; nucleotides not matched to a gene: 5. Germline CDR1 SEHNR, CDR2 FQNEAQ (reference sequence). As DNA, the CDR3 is TGTGCCAGCAGTAAGACTAGCGGGGCAACCGGGGAGCTGTTTTTT. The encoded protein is CASSKTSGATGELFF.

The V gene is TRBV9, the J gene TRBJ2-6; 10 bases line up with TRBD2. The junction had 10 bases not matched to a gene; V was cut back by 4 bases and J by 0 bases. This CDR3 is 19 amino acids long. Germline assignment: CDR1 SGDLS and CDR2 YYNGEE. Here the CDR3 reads CASSSKRTSGYSGANVLTF. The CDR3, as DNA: TGTGCCAGCAGCTCAAAGAGGACTAGCGGCTACTCTGGGGCCAACGTCCTGACTTTC. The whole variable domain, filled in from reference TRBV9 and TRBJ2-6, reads DSGVTQTPKHLITATGQRVTLRCSPRSGDLSVYWYQQSLDQGLQFLIQYYNGEERAKGNILERFSAQQFPDLHSELNLSSLELGDSALYFCASSSKRTSGYSGANVLTFGAGSRLTVL.

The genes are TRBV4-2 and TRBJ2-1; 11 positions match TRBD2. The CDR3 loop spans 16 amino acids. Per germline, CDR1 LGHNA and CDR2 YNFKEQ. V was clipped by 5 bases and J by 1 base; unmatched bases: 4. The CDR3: CASSATSGSSYNEQFF. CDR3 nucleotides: TGTGCCAGCAGCGCAACTAGCGGGAGTTCCTACAATGAGCAGTTCTTC.

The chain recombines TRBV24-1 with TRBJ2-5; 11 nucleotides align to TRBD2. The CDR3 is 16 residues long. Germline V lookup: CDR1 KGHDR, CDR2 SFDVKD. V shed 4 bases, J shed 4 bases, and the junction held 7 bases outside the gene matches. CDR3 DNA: TGTGCCACCAGTGACCCCGGACTAGCGGGTTTAGAGACCCAGTACTTC. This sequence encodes CATSDPGLAGLETQYF.

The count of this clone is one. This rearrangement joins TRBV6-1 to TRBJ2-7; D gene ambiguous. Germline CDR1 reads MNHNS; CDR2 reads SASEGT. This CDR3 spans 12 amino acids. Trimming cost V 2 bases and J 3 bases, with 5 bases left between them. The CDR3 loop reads CASSEIGYEQYF. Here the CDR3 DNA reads TGTGCCAGCAGTGAAATCGGCTACGAGCAGTACTTC.

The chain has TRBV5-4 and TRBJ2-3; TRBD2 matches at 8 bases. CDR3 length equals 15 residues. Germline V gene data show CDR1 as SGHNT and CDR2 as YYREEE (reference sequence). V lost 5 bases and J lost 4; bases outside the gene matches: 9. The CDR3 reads CASRMGREGPDTQYF. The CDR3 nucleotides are TGTGCCAGCAGAATGGGACGGGAGGGCCCAGATACGCAGTATTTT.

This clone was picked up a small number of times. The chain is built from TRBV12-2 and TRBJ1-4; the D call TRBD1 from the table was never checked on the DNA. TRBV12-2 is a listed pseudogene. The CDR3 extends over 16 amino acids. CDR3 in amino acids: CASRLSLQGVSEKLFF. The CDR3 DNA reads TGTGCAAGTCGCTTAAGCCTGCAGGGGGTAAGCGAAAAACTGTTTTTT.

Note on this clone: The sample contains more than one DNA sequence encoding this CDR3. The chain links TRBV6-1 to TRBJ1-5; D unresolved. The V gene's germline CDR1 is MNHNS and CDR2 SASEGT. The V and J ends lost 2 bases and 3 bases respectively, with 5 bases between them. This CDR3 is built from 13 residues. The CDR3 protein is CASSERDNQPQHF. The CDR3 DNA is TGTGCCAGCAGTGAACGAGACAATCAGCCCCAGCATTTT.

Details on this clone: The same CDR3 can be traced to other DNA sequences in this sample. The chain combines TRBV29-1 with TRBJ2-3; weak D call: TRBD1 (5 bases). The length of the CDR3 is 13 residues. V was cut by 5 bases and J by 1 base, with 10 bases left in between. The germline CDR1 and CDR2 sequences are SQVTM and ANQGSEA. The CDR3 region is CSVSYRRTDTQYF. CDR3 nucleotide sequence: TGCAGCGTTTCATACAGGCGCACAGATACGCAGTATTTT.

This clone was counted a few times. The CDR3 reads CASSSTGYNQPQHF. CDR3 DNA sequence: TGTGCCAGCAGCTCCACAGGGTACAATCAGCCCCAGCATTTT. The chain has TRBV7-2 and TRBJ1-5; D is perhaps TRBD1 (6 bases). Germline CDR1 reads SGHTA; CDR2 reads FQGNSA. CDR3 length: 14 residues. V lost 4 bases and J 3 bases, leaving 10 bases between the germline ends.

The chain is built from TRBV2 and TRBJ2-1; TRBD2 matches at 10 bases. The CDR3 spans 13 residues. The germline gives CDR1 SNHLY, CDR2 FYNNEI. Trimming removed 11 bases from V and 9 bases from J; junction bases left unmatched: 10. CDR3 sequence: CAGGTSERGEQFF. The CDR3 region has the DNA TGTGCCGGCGGGACTAGCGAAAGGGGTGAGCAGTTCTTC.

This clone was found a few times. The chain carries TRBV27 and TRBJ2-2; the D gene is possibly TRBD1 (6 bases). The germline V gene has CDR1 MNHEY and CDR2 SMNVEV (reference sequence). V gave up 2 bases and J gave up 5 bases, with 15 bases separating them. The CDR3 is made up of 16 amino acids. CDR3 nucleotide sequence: TGTGCCAGCAGTTTAGCCTCCAGGGGCTGGACCGGGGAGCTGTTTTTT. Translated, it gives CASSLASRGWTGELFF.

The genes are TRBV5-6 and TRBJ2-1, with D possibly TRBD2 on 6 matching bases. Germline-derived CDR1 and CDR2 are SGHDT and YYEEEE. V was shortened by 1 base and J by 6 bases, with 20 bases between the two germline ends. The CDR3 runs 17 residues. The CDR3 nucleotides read TGTGCCAGCAGCTTGTACGGGTTGCGGGAAACGGTCAATGAGCAGTTCTTC. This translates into CASSLYGLRETVNEQFF.

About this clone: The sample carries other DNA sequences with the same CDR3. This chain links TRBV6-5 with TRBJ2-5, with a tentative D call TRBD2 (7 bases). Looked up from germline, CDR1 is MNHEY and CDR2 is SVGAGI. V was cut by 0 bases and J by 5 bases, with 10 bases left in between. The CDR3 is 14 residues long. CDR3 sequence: CASSYSGGGETQYF. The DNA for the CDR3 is TGTGCCAGCAGTTACTCAGGGGGAGGGGAGACCCAGTACTTC.

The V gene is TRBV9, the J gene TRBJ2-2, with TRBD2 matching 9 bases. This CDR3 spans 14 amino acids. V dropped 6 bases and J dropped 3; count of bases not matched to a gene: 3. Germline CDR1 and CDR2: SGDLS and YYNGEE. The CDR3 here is CASTVAGDTGELFF. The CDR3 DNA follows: TGTGCCAGCACTGTAGCGGGGGACACCGGGGAGCTGTTTTTT.

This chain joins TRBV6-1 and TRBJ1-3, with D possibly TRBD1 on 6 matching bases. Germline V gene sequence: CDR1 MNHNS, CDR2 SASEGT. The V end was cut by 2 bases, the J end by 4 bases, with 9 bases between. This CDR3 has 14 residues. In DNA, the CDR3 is TGTGCCAGCAGTGAAAGTACAGGGGGAAACACCATATATTTT. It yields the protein CASSESTGGNTIYF.